This entry features one TCR beta chain sequence. In the PCR, 60 Vbeta and 13 Jbeta primers were used. TCRdb's copy holds only in-frame clones and misses some; the assay was immunoSEQ multiplex PCR. The data contain 100,000 to 150,000 clones, around four fifths of them seen just once; the ten biggest clones take up 5% to 6%. There are 16 residues in the CDR3. Germline lookup yields CDR1 SEHNR and CDR2 FQNEAQ (reference sequence). The trim removed 1 base at V and 6 bases at J, leaving 4 bases unmatched. These data originate in a study of cytomegalovirus exposure and HLA in healthy donors. Study-wide background: There were 90 million to 140 million unique TCR beta sequences, drawn from roughly 200 million T cells, in an earlier analysis. The early release's HLA-typed donors yielded some 85 million unique TCRs.

V gene TRBV7-9 combines with J gene TRBJ1-5; 12 nucleotides match TRBD1. Specimen: PBMCs. This clonotype was obtained from a man aged 25-45 years in good health and CMV-seronegative. The CDR3 DNA reads as TGTGCCAGCAGCTTAGGGGGGACAGGGGGCGTTCAGCCCCAGCATTTT. This sequence encodes CASSLGGTGGVQPQHF. The variable domain in full, completed from reference TRBV7-9 and TRBJ1-5, reads DTGVSQNPRHKITKRGQNVTFRCDPISEHNRLYWYRQTLGQGPEFLTYFQNEAQLEKSRLLSDRFSAERPKGSFSTLEIQRTEQGDSAMYLCASSLGGTGGVQPQHFGDGTRLSIL.